These 19 T cell receptor beta chains share one sample of origin, sequenced in a study of blood T cell repertoires in COVID-19. Here immunoSEQ multiplex PCR was the method, and the copy in TCRdb shows in-frame clones only, minus some. The table includes around 200,000 clones, about 88% detected once. Material for sequencing was PBMCs or T cells enriched from blood (not recorded which). The origin of the receptors is a woman in her forties with acute COVID-19.

The chain joins TRBV9 to TRBJ1-1; D remains ambiguous. Germline V gene sequence: CDR1 SGDLS, CDR2 YYNGEE. V gave up 2 bases and J gave up 0 bases, with 14 bases separating them. The CDR3 spans 16 residues. The CDR3 loop reads CASSVNPEGVNTEAFF. The CDR3 bases are TGTGCCAGCAGCGTGAACCCCGAGGGAGTGAACACTGAAGCTTTCTTT.

V gene TRBV15 combines with J gene TRBJ2-5, with D unresolved. Germline lookup yields CDR1 LNHNV and CDR2 YYDKDF (reference sequence). V lost 1 base and J lost 3, with 12 bases in between. This CDR3 region has 15 residues. CDR3 DNA sequence: TGTGCCACCAGCAGAGGGATGGTCGAGGAAGAGACCCAGTACTTC. This translates into CATSRGMVEEETQYF.

The chain uses TRBV3-1 (or the pseudogene TRBV3-2) and TRBJ2-3; a possible D gene is TRBD1 (5 bases). The V and J ends lost 1 base and 0 bases respectively, with 14 bases between them. Germline values: CDR1 LGHDT, CDR2 YNNKEL (reference sequence). CDR3 length equals 17 residues. The CDR3 DNA is TGTGCCAGCAGCCAAGGAGTAGGGGTATCAAGCACAGATACGCAGTATTTT. Translating gives CASSQGVGVSSTDTQYF.

V usage is TRBV10-3 and J usage is TRBJ1-6; D is unclear. CDR3 length: 12 amino acids. Per germline, CDR1 ENHRY and CDR2 SYGVKD. V lost 2 bases, J lost 12 bases, and 8 bases lay in between. The CDR3 coding sequence is TGTGCCATCAGTGAGGTCGGGGTACCCCTCCACTTT. Protein: CAISEVGVPLHF.

The chain has TRBV14 and TRBJ2-4; TRBD1 matches at 12 bases. The CDR3 sequence is 18 residues long. Germline V gene data show CDR1 as SGHDN and CDR2 as FVKESK. V dropped 3 bases and J dropped 3; count of bases not matched to a gene: 9. The CDR3 DNA is TGTGCCAGCAGCCAGGGACAGGGGGCTCCTGGTGTCAAAAACATTCAGTACTTC. Amino acid sequence: CASSQGQGAPGVKNIQYF.

The J gene is TRBJ1-2, the V gene TRBV12-3 or TRBV12-4; D is possibly TRBD1 (5 bases). The CDR3 sequence is 13 residues long. Trimming removed 2 bases at V and 4 bases at J, with 8 bases between. The CDR3 nucleotides read TGTGCCAGCAGTTTAAGGGGTCTCTATGGCTACACCTTC. Translation gives CASSLRGLYGYTF.

The V and J genes are TRBV3-1 (or the pseudogene TRBV3-2) and TRBJ1-1; TRBD1 might be the D (5 bases). Per the germline V gene, CDR1 is LGHDT and CDR2 is YNNKEL (reference sequence). Trimming shortened V by 0 bases and J by 3 bases, and 20 bases separated the two germline ends. The CDR3 spans 18 residues. The CDR3: CASSQDWGGRGRYTEAFF. In DNA, the CDR3 is TGTGCCAGCAGCCAAGATTGGGGAGGGAGGGGCAGGTACACTGAAGCTTTCTTT.

The chain is built from TRBV7-2 and TRBJ2-7; tentatively, D is TRBD1 (6 bases). Trimming took off 4 bases at V and 6 bases at J, with 13 bases between the two ends. The CDR3 loop spans 13 amino acids. Per the germline V gene, CDR1 is SGHTA and CDR2 is FQGNSA. The CDR3 loop is CASSSQGRGEQYF. The CDR3 DNA reads TGTGCCAGCAGCTCACAGGGACGAGGCGAGCAGTACTTC.

The V gene is TRBV28, the J gene TRBJ2-2; TRBD1 matches 12 bases. Germline V gene lookup returns CDR1 MDHEN and CDR2 SYDVKM. Losses at the gene ends were 6 bases for V and 4 bases for J; bases not matched to a gene: 9. CDR3 length: 17 amino acids. In nucleotides, the CDR3 is TGTGCCAGCAGCACGGGACAGGGGGCGATAGGCACCGGGGAGCTGTTTTTT. Residues: CASSTGQGAIGTGELFF.

This clone occurred once. This chain links TRBV9 with TRBJ1-4, with 9 bases aligning to TRBD1. The ends lost 6 bases at V and 6 bases at J; junction bases unmatched: 6. Germline lookup yields CDR1 SGDLS and CDR2 YYNGEE. This CDR3 contains 14 residues. In DNA form, the CDR3 reads TGTGCCAGCAAACCGGGACAGGGAGATGAAAAACTGTTTTTT. This translates into CASKPGQGDEKLFF.

The V call is TRBV2, the J call TRBJ2-5, with D hard to call. V lost 5 bases and J 4 bases, leaving 11 bases between the germline ends. Looked up from germline, CDR1 is SNHLY and CDR2 is FYNNEI. The CDR3 contains 13 residues. The DNA of the CDR3 is TGTGCCAGCAGTCCCGGAACGGGAGAGACCCAGTACTTC. Its protein is CASSPGTGETQYF.

The chain recombines TRBV10-3 with TRBJ1-5, with D tentatively TRBD1 (6 bases). Trimming cost V 2 bases and J 2 bases, with 13 bases left between them. Germline assignment: CDR1 ENHRY and CDR2 SYGVKD. This CDR3 is built from 16 residues. The CDR3 bases are TGTGCCATCAGTGAGCCTGGTCAGGGGCGCAATCAGCCCCAGCATTTT. This sequence encodes CAISEPGQGRNQPQHF.

The gene calls are TRBV28 and TRBJ1-6; D is perhaps TRBD1 (6 bases). Germline V gene data show CDR1 as MDHEN and CDR2 as SYDVKM. This CDR3 comprises 14 residues. The ends were cut back, 3 bases at V and 6 bases at J, with 9 bases in the middle. CDR3 sequence (DNA): TGTGCCAGCAGTTTCAGGGGCGGTAATTCACCCCTCCACTTT. This translates into CASSFRGGNSPLHF.

The genes are TRBV19 and TRBJ1-5; D might be TRBD1 (5 bases). Germline CDR1 and CDR2: LNHDA and SQIVND (reference sequence). The V gene lost 1 base and the J gene lost 0 bases, with 7 bases spanning the gap. The CDR3 contains 15 residues. CDR3 amino acids: CASSIGQYSNQPQHF. CDR3 coding DNA: TGTGCCAGTAGTATAGGACAGTATAGCAATCAGCCCCAGCATTTT.

V usage is TRBV30 and J usage is TRBJ1-2, with D perhaps TRBD1 (6 bases). CDR1 is GTSNPN, CDR2 SVGIG, per germline (reference sequence). The CDR3 has 15 residues. V was pared by 1 base and J by 4 bases, with 16 bases between. CDR3 protein: CAWSGSGALVYGYTF. The CDR3 nucleotides read TGTGCCTGGAGTGGGTCAGGGGCGCTCGTCTATGGCTACACCTTC.

The rearrangement uses TRBV11-2 and TRBJ2-1; D unclear. CDR3 length: 16 amino acids. The V end lost 1 base, the J end lost 0 bases, and 10 bases lay between the germline ends. Germline lookup yields CDR1 SGHAT and CDR2 FQNNGV. CDR3 in amino acids: CASSLATSLSYNEQFF. For the CDR3, the DNA is TGTGCCAGCAGCTTAGCGACTTCCCTCTCCTACAATGAGCAGTTCTTC.

The rearrangement joins TRBV15 to TRBJ2-3, with D possibly being TRBD2 (6 bases). Germline CDR1 is LNHNV and CDR2 is YYDKDF (reference sequence). The V and J ends lost 3 bases and 4 bases respectively, with 11 bases between them. The CDR3 is made up of 14 amino acids. In DNA, the CDR3 is TGTGCCACCAGCAGGGGGACTGGACCAGATACGCAGTATTTT. Protein product: CATSRGTGPDTQYF.

This chain links TRBV28 with TRBJ1-6; TRBD1 aligns across 8 bases. CDR3 length: 15 residues. CDR1 and CDR2 from the germline V gene are MDHEN and SYDVKM. J gave up 9 bases and V 5 bases, and 9 bases lay outside the gene matches. CDR3 amino acids: CASSPADRDASPLHF. The CDR3 DNA is TGTGCCAGCAGTCCCGCGGACAGGGACGCTTCACCCCTCCACTTT.

This clone has more than one count but fewer than ten. The chain links TRBV10-1 to TRBJ2-2; TRBD2 matches at 7 bases. This CDR3 has 16 amino acids. V trimming: 3 bases; J trimming: 5 bases; junction bases outside the gene matches: 9. Per the germline V gene, CDR1 is WNHNN and CDR2 is SYGVQD (reference sequence). CDR3 coding DNA: TGCGCCAGCAGTGAAGGACGGCGGGAGCGAACCGGGGAGCTGTTTTTT. It encodes CASSEGRRERTGELFF.